These 24 T cell receptor beta chains came from one sample sequenced in a study of blood T cell repertoires in COVID-19. Generated by immunoSEQ multiplex PCR, the TCRdb table keeps only in-frame clones and is missing some. The sample carries under 200,000 clones, less than 90% recorded once. Sequenced input: peripheral blood. These receptors all stem from a woman aged 70-85 years with acute or convalescent COVID-19.

J is TRBJ2-7 and V is TRBV6-2 or TRBV6-3; 9 bases align to TRBD2. V lost 4 bases to trimming and J lost 1 base; unmatched junction nucleotides: 2. The length of the CDR3 is 14 residues. Germline V gene data show CDR1 as MNHEY and CDR2 as SVGEGT. CDR3 loop: CASSSAGGSYEQYF. CDR3 nucleotide sequence: TGTGCCAGCAGTTCAGCGGGAGGTTCCTACGAGCAGTACTTC.

This chain links TRBV11-3 with TRBJ2-5; 10 positions match TRBD1. Trimming at V came to 4 bases and at J to 4 bases, leaving 3 bases not matched to a gene. From germline, CDR1 is SGHNT and CDR2 YENEEA. This CDR3 comprises 14 residues. CDR3: CASSWDRGRETQYF. CDR3 sequence (DNA): TGTGCCAGCAGCTGGGACAGGGGACGAGAGACCCAGTACTTC.

The V call is TRBV12-5, the J call TRBJ2-1; 8 bases map to TRBD2. Trimming took 8 bases from V and 3 from J; bases not matched to a gene: 3. The CDR3 runs 13 residues. Germline loops: CDR1 LGHNT, CDR2 FRNRAP. In nucleotides, the CDR3 is TGTGCTAGTTACGGGGGGGGCTACAATGAGCAGTTCTTC. Translation gives CASYGGGYNEQFF.

DNA of the CDR3: TGCGCCAGCAGCCACAGGAACCAAGAGACCCAGTACTTC. It translates to CASSHRNQETQYF. The chain couples TRBV5-1 to TRBJ2-5; D perhaps matches TRBD1 (5 bases). CDR3 size: 13 residues. V was cut by 4 bases and J by 0 bases, with 7 bases left in between. Germline V gene sequence: CDR1 SGHRS, CDR2 YFSETQ.

The chain links TRBV3-1 (or the pseudogene TRBV3-2) to TRBJ2-3; no reliable D call. This CDR3 region has 13 residues. V dropped 3 bases and J dropped 2 bases, with 6 bases sitting between them. Germline CDR1 LGHDT, CDR2 YNNKEL (reference sequence). The CDR3 loop is CASSHKFTDTQYF. CDR3 DNA sequence: TGTGCCAGCAGCCACAAATTCACAGATACGCAGTATTTT.

The gene calls are TRBV18 and TRBJ1-5; 9 positions agree with TRBD1. The CDR3 sequence is 14 residues long. CDR1 is KGHSH and CDR2 is LQKENI in the germline V gene. After removal of 6 bases from V and 7 bases from J, the junction contained 7 bases not matched to a gene. The chain's CDR3 is CASSRTGERQPQHF. The CDR3, as DNA: TGTGCCAGCTCCCGGACAGGGGAGAGGCAGCCCCAGCATTTT.

The gene calls are TRBV5-4 and TRBJ2-7; TRBD1 matches 8 bases. Germline values: CDR1 SGHNT, CDR2 YYREEE (reference sequence). There are 13 residues in the CDR3. V gave up 2 bases and J gave up 6 bases; unmatched junction bases: 4. The CDR3 protein is CASSFGQGSEQYF. Written as DNA, the CDR3 is TGTGCCAGCAGCTTCGGACAGGGCTCCGAGCAGTACTTC.

The chain recombines TRBV24-1 with TRBJ2-1; D not resolved. The V and J ends lost 5 bases and 9 bases respectively, with 10 bases between them. Germline V CDR1 and CDR2: KGHDR, SFDVKD. There are 12 residues in the CDR3. For the CDR3, the DNA is TGTGCCACCAGTGGATCATTCGGTGAGCAGTTCTTC. Its protein product is CATSGSFGEQFF.

The CDR3 sequence: CASSQGRGGNEQFF. DNA for the CDR3: TGCGCCAGCAGCCAAGGTCGGGGGGGCAATGAGCAGTTCTTC. The rearrangement uses TRBV4-3 and TRBJ2-1; 8 bases map to TRBD2. The germline CDR1 and CDR2 sequences are LGHNA and YSLEER. The CDR3 is made up of 14 amino acids. The V gene end was trimmed by 1 base and the J gene end by 6 bases; junction bases not matched to a gene: 2.

The chain's CDR3 is CSTEDRGSNGYTF. The CDR3 DNA reads as TGCAGCACCGAGGACAGAGGGAGTAATGGCTACACCTTC. This chain uses TRBV29-1 with TRBJ1-2; D is perhaps TRBD1 (6 bases). V dropped 8 bases and J dropped 6 bases, with 19 bases sitting between them. The CDR3 consists of 13 residues. The germline V gene encodes CDR1 SQVTM and CDR2 ANQGSEA.

The count of this clone is one. The chain recombines TRBV11-2 with TRBJ2-5; TRBD2 matches at 7 bases. CDR1 is SGHAT and CDR2 is FQNNGV in the germline V gene. The CDR3 totals 18 residues. The V segment lost 5 bases and the J segment 1 base; nucleotides outside the gene matches: 16. In DNA form, the CDR3 reads TGTGCCAGCAGCCAGAGAAGCGAGGGACTAAGCCTCCAAGAGACCCAGTACTTC. Amino acid sequence: CASSQRSEGLSLQETQYF.

The chain has TRBV19 and TRBJ1-5; possible D gene TRBD1, 5 bases. This CDR3 has 15 residues. Trimming left V 5 bases short and J 7 bases short, with 18 bases between. Germline loops: CDR1 LNHDA, CDR2 SQIVND (reference sequence). In nucleotides, the CDR3 is TGTGCCAGTAGTGTCGATAGTTCCAGGGTACAGCCCCAGCATTTT. Translated, it gives CASSVDSSRVQPQHF. The full variable domain, its missing parts supplied by reference TRBV19 and TRBJ1-5, is DGGITQSPKYLFRKEGQNVTLSCEQNLNHDAMYWYRQDPGQGLRLIYYSQIVNDFQKGDIAEGYSVSREKKESFPLTVTSAQKNPTAFYLCASSVDSSRVQPQHFGDGTRLSIL.

In its sample, this clone was seen many times. This rearrangement joins TRBV20-1 to TRBJ2-7, with TRBD2 identical over 8 bases. In germline, CDR1 is DFQATT, CDR2 SNEGSKA (reference sequence). V gave up 3 bases and J gave up 4 bases; unmatched junction bases: 5. The CDR3 contains 13 residues. The CDR3 here is CSASTGRVYEQYF. The DNA for the CDR3 is TGCAGTGCTAGTACCGGGAGGGTTTACGAGCAGTACTTC.

V gene TRBV5-1 combines with J gene TRBJ2-7, with 8 bases lining up with TRBD1. V lost 4 bases to trimming and J lost 0 bases; unmatched junction nucleotides: 6. The CDR3 is 15 residues long. In germline, CDR1 is SGHRS, CDR2 YFSETQ. CDR3 DNA: TGCGCCAGCAGCCGCCGGGACAGGCTCTCCTACGAGCAGTACTTC. Protein product: CASSRRDRLSYEQYF.

This clone was observed a few times. V is TRBV6-2 or TRBV6-3 and J is TRBJ2-2; 12 nucleotides agree with TRBD1. Germline V gene sequence: CDR1 MNHEY, CDR2 SVGEGT. The V and J ends lost 2 bases and 7 bases, in that order; junction bases with no gene match: 2. This CDR3 is built from 15 residues. Here the CDR3 DNA reads TGTGCCAGCAGTTACGGGACAGGGGGCATCGGGGAGCTGTTTTTT. Its protein product is CASSYGTGGIGELFF.

The chain carries TRBV5-4 and TRBJ2-6; D unresolved. The V end was cut by 3 bases, the J end by 3 bases, with 10 bases between. The CDR3 is 15 residues long. Germline loops: CDR1 SGHNT, CDR2 YYREEE (reference sequence). CDR3 residues: CASSSLRRGANVLTF. CDR3 nucleotide sequence: TGTGCCAGCAGCTCCCTTCGTCGTGGGGCCAACGTCCTGACTTTC. The full variable domain, with the rest looked up from reference TRBV5-4 and TRBJ2-6, is ETGVTQSPTHLIKTRGQQVTLRCSSQSGHNTVSWYQQALGQGPQFIFQYYREEENGRGNFPPRFSGLQFPNYSSELNVNALELDDSALYLCASSSLRRGANVLTFGAGSRLTVL.

The chain uses TRBV28 and TRBJ1-4; 9 nucleotides match TRBD1. J was trimmed by 7 bases and V by 5 bases; bases with no gene match: 5. The CDR3 totals 14 residues. Germline assignment: CDR1 MDHEN and CDR2 SYDVKM. The CDR3, as DNA: TGTGCCAGCAGTGAACAGGGGGCGCGTGAAAAACTGTTTTTT. It is translated as CASSEQGAREKLFF.

The rearrangement joins TRBV7-2 to TRBJ2-5, with D maybe TRBD1 (5 bases). The CDR3 runs to 14 residues. The V end was cut by 5 bases, the J end by 5 bases, with 15 bases between. In germline, CDR1 is SGHTA, CDR2 FQGNSA. The CDR3 region is CASSHRTYRETQYF. CDR3 sequence (DNA): TGTGCCAGCAGCCACCGGACCTACAGGGAGACCCAGTACTTC.

The V and J genes are TRBV15 and TRBJ2-7; D unresolved. Germline-derived CDR1 and CDR2 are LNHNV and YYDKDF (reference sequence). This CDR3 has 16 amino acids. Deletions cut 1 base from V and 2 bases from J, with 15 bases between. The CDR3 DNA reads as TGTGCCACCAGCAGAGGCGCGGCTGCCCCTCCCTACGAGCAGTACTTC. Protein product: CATSRGAAAPPYEQYF.

This clone occurred once. V and J are TRBV7-2 and TRBJ2-1; D remains unclear. Per the germline V gene, CDR1 is SGHTA and CDR2 is FQGNSA. The CDR3 totals 13 residues. Trimming took 5 bases from V and 5 from J, leaving 10 bases between them. The CDR3 spells CASSLGVHNEQFF. DNA for the CDR3: TGTGCCAGCAGCCTAGGAGTCCACAATGAGCAGTTCTTC.

The chain recombines TRBV5-1 with TRBJ2-1; a weak D match, TRBD1 (5 bases). The CDR3 has 12 residues. V was pared by 1 base and J by 9 bases, with 8 bases between. The germline gives CDR1 SGHRS, CDR2 YFSETQ. Written as DNA, the CDR3 is TGCGCCAGCAGCTTGATAAGGGGTGAGCAGTTCTTC. Translating it yields CASSLIRGEQFF.

This clone is a singleton in its sample. The chain employs TRBV4-1 and TRBJ2-1; weak D call: TRBD1 (6 bases). Per the germline V gene, CDR1 is MGHRA and CDR2 is YSYEKL. Trimming removed 0 bases from V and 0 bases from J, with 6 bases in between. There are 15 residues in the CDR3. CDR3 protein: CASSQDRGSYNEQFF. The CDR3 region has the DNA TGCGCCAGCAGCCAAGACAGGGGCTCCTACAATGAGCAGTTCTTC.

CDR3 DNA: TGTGCCAGCAGGCTTAGGGACAGGGGGCTCCAAGAGACCCAGTACTTC. Its translation: CASRLRDRGLQETQYF. The chain employs TRBV5-8 and TRBJ2-5, with TRBD1 matching 12 bases. Germline assignment: CDR1 SGHTS and CDR2 YDEGEE. V trimming: 5 bases; J trimming: 1 base; junction bases outside the gene matches: 6. The CDR3 runs 16 residues. Full variable domain (remainder filled in from reference TRBV5-8 and TRBJ2-5): EAGVTQSPTHLIKTRGQQATLRCSPISGHTSVYWYQQALGLGLQFLLWYDEGEERNRGNFPPRFSGRQFPNYSSELNVNALELEDSALYLCASRLRDRGLQETQYFGPGTRLLVL.

This chain connects TRBV19 to TRBJ1-1, with 9 nucleotides matching TRBD1. The CDR3 runs 16 residues. CDR1 LNHDA and CDR2 SQIVND come from the germline V gene (reference sequence). V trimming: 5 bases; J trimming: 6 bases; junction bases outside the gene matches: 13. The CDR3 here is CASSPRDREIWAEAFF. The CDR3, as DNA: TGTGCCAGTAGTCCTCGGGACAGGGAGATTTGGGCTGAAGCTTTCTTT.